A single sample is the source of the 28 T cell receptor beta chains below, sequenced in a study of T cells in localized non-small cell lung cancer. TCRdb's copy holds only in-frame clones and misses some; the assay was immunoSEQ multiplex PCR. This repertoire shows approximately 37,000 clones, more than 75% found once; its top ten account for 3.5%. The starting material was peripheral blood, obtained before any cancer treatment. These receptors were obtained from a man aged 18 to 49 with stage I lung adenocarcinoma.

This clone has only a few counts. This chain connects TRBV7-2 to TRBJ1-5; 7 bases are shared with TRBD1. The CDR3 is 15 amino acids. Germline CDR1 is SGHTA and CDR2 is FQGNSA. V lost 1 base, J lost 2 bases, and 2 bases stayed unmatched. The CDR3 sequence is CASSLGGGGNQPQHF. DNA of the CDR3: TGTGCCAGCAGCTTAGGAGGGGGCGGCAATCAGCCCCAGCATTTT.

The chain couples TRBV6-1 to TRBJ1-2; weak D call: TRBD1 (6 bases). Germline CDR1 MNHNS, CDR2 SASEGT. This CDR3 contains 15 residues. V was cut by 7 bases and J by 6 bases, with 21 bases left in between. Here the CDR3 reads CASTEGGGLRHGYTF. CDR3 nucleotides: TGTGCCAGCACCGAAGGGGGGGGACTCAGGCATGGCTACACCTTC.

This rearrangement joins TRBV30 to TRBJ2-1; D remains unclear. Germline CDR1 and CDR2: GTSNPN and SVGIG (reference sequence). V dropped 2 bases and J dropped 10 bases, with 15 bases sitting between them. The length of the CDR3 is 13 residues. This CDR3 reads CAWSINGFGEQFF. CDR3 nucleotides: TGTGCCTGGAGTATAAACGGGTTCGGCGAGCAGTTCTTC.

As DNA, the CDR3 is TGTGCCAGCAGCTTGACCACCGGGGAGCTGTTTTTT. It codes for CASSLTTGELFF. The chain combines TRBV2 with TRBJ2-2; D call uncertain. CDR1 and CDR2 from the germline V gene are SNHLY and FYNNEI. The CDR3 runs to 12 residues. V was cut by 6 bases and J by 4 bases, with 6 bases left in between.

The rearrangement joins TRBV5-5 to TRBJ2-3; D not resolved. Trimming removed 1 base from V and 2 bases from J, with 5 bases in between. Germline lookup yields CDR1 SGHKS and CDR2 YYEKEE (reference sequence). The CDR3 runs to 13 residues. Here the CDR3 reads CASSLPTTDTQYF. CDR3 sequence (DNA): TGTGCCAGCAGCTTGCCGACCACAGATACGCAGTATTTT.

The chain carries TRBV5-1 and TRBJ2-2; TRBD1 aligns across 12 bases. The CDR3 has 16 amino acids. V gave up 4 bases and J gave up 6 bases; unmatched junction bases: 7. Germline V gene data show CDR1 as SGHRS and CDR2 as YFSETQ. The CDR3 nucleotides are TGCGCCAGCAGCCCGGGACAGGGGGCCCCAGCCGGGGAGCTGTTTTTT. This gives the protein CASSPGQGAPAGELFF. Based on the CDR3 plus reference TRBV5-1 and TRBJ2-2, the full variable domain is KAGVTQTPRYLIKTRGQQVTLSCSPISGHRSVSWYQQTPGQGLQFLFEYFSETQRNKGNFPGRFSGRQFSNSRSEMNVSTLELGDSALYLCASSPGQGAPAGELFFGEGSRLTVL.

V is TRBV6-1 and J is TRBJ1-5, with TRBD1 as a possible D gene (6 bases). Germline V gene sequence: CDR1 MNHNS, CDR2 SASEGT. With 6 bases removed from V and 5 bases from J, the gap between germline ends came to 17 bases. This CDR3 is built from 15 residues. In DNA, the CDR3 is TGTGCCAGCAGGAGAACAGGGTTTTCGGATCAGCCCCAGCATTTT. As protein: CASRRTGFSDQPQHF.

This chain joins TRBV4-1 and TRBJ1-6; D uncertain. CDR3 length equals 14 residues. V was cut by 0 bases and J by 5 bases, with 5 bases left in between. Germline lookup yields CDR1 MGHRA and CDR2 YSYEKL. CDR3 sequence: CASSQDPHNSPLHF. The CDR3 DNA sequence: TGCGCCAGCAGCCAAGACCCCCATAATTCACCCCTCCACTTT.

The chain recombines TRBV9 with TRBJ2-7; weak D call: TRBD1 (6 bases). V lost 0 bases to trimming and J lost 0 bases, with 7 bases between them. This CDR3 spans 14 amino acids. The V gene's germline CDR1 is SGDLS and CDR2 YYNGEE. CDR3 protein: CASSVDRVSYEQYF. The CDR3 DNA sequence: TGTGCCAGCAGCGTAGACAGGGTCTCCTACGAGCAGTACTTC.

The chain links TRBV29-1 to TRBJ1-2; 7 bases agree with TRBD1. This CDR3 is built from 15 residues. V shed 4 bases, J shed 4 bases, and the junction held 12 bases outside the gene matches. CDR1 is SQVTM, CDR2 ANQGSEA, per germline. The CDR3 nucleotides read TGCAGCGTTGTCGAGCGACAGGGACCCACCTATGGCTACACCTTC. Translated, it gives CSVVERQGPTYGYTF.

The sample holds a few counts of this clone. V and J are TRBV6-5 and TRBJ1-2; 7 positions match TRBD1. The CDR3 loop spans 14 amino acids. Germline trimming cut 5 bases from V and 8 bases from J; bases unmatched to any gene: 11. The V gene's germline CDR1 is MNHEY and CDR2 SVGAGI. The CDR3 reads CASSTGVGPFGYTF. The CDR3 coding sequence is TGTGCCAGCAGTACAGGGGTAGGCCCCTTCGGCTACACCTTC.

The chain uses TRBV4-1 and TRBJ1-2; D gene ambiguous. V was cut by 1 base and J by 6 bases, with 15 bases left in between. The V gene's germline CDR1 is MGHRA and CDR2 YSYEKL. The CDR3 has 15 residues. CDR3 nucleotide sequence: TGCGCCAGCAGCCAAGTTGGGAAAAAACGAGATGGCTACACCTTC. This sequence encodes CASSQVGKKRDGYTF.

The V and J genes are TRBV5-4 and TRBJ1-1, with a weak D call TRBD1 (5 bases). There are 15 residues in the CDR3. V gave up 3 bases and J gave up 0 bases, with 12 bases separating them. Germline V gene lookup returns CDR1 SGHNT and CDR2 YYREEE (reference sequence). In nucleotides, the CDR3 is TGTGCCAGCAGCTCTCCGGGACGGCTGAACACTGAAGCTTTCTTT. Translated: CASSSPGRLNTEAFF.

The CDR3 coding sequence is TGTGCCAGCAGCTTGGGGGAGGTCGCAACTGAAGCTTTCTTT. Residues: CASSLGEVATEAFF. This rearrangement joins TRBV5-6 to TRBJ1-1; no clear D. Trimming pared 0 bases from V and 5 bases from J, leaving 11 bases between. Germline V gene sequence: CDR1 SGHDT, CDR2 YYEEEE. This CDR3 spans 14 amino acids.

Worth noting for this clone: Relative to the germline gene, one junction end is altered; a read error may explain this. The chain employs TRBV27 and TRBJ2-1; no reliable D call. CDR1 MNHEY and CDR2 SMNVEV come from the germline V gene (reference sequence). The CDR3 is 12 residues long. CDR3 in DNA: TGTGCCAGCAGTTTCCTAGGACGGATTTGGGTCTTC. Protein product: CASSFLGRIWVF.

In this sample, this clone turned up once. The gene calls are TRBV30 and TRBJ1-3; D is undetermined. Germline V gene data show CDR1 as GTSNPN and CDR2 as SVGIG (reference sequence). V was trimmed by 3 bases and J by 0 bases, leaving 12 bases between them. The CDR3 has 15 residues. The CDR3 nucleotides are TGTGCCTGGAGCGCGAGTCCAATCTCTGGAAACACCATATATTTT. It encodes CAWSASPISGNTIYF.

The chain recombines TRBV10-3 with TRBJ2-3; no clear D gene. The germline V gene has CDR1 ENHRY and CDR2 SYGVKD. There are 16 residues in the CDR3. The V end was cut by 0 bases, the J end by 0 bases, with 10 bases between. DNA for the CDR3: TGTGCCATCAGTGAGTCGAAGGCGTTTAGCACAGATACGCAGTATTTT. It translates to CAISESKAFSTDTQYF.

This CDR3 is CASSLDTQYF. CDR3 in DNA: TGTGCCAGCAGCTTGGATACCCAGTACTTC. The chain joins TRBV5-8 to TRBJ2-5; D remains ambiguous. The CDR3 loop spans 10 amino acids. The V gene's germline CDR1 is SGHTS and CDR2 YDEGEE. V lost 0 bases and J 8 bases, leaving 2 bases between the germline ends.

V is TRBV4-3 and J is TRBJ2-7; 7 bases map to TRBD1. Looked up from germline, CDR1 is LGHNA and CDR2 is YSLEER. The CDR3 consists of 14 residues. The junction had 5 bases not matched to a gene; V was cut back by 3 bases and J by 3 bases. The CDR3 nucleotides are TGCGCCAGCAGCCATGACAGGGCCTACTACGAGCAGTACTTC. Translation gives CASSHDRAYYEQYF.

CDR3 amino acids: CAWRVGVHNSPLHF. In DNA, the CDR3 is TGTGCCTGGAGGGTCGGGGTCCATAATTCACCCCTCCACTTT. The rearrangement joins TRBV30 to TRBJ1-6; D call uncertain. CDR3 length: 14 residues. CDR1 GTSNPN and CDR2 SVGIG come from the germline V gene (reference sequence). The ends were cut back, 3 bases at V and 5 bases at J, with 11 bases in the middle.

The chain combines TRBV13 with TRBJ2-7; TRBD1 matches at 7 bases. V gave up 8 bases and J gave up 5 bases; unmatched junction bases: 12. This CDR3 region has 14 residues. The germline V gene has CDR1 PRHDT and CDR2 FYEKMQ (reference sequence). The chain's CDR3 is CASADYRGLDEQYF. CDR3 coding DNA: TGTGCCAGCGCTGACTACAGGGGCTTAGACGAGCAGTACTTC.

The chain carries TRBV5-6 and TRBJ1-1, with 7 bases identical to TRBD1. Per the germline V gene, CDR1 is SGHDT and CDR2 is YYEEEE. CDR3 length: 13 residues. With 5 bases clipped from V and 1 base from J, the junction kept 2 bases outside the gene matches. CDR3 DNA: TGTGCCAGCAGGCGACAGGGGAACACTGAAGCTTTCTTT. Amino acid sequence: CASRRQGNTEAFF.

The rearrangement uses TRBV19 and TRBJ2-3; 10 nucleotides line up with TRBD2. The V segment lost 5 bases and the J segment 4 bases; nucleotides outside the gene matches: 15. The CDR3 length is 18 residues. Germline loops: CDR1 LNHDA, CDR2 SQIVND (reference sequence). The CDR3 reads CASSLLAGATIGADTQYF. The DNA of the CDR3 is TGTGCCAGTAGTCTTCTAGCGGGGGCCACCATTGGGGCAGATACGCAGTATTTT.

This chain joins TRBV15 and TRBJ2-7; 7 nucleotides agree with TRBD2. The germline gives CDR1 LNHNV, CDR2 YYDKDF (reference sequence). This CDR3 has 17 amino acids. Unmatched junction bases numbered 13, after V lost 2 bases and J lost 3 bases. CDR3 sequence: CATSRPTGGSIGYEQYF. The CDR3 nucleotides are TGTGCCACCAGCAGACCAACGGGGGGATCTATTGGCTACGAGCAGTACTTC.

The CDR3 nucleotides are TGCGCCAGCAGCCGTGGGACTCCCTCCTACAATGAGCAGTTCTTC. This codes for CASSRGTPSYNEQFF. V is TRBV4-1 and J is TRBJ2-1, with a possible D match to TRBD2 (6 bases). This CDR3 is built from 15 residues. V was cut by 4 bases and J by 0 bases, with 10 bases left in between. Per the germline V gene, CDR1 is MGHRA and CDR2 is YSYEKL.

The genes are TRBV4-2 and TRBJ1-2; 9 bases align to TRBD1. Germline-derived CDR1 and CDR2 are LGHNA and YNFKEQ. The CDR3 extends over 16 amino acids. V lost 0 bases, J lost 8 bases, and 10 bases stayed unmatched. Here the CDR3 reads CASSQERGTGLGGYTF. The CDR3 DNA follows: TGTGCCAGCAGCCAAGAAAGAGGGACAGGGTTAGGAGGCTACACCTTC.

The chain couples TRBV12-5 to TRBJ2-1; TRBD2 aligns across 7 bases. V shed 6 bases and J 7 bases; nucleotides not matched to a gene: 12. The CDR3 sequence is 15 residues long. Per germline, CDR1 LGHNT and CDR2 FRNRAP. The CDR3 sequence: CASGFTGGSGNEQFF. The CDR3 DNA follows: TGTGCTAGTGGCTTCACCGGGGGGTCGGGGAATGAGCAGTTCTTC.

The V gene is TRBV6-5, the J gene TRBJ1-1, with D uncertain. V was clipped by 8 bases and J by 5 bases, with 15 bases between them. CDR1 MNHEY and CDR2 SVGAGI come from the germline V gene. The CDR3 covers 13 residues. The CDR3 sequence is CASRKAVPTEAFF. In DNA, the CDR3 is TGTGCCAGCCGCAAAGCGGTTCCGACTGAAGCTTTCTTT.